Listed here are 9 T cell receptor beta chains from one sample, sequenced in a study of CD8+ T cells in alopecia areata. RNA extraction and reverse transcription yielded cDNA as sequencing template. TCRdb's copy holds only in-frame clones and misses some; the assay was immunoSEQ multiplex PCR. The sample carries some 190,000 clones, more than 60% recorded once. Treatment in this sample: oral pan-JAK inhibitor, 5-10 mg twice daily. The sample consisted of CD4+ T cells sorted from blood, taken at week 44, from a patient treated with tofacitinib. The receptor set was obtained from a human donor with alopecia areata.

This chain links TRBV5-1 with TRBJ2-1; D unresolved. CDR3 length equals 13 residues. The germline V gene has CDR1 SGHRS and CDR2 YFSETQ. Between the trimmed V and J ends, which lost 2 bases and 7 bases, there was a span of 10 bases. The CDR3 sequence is CASSFGEENEQFF. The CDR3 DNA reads TGCGCCAGCAGCTTTGGAGAGGAAAATGAGCAGTTCTTC.

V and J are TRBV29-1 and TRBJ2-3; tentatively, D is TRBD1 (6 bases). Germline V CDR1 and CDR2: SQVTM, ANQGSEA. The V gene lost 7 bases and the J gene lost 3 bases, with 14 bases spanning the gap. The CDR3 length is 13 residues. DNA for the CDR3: TGCAGCGCCAATAGGGACACTACAGATACGCAGTATTTT. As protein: CSANRDTTDTQYF.

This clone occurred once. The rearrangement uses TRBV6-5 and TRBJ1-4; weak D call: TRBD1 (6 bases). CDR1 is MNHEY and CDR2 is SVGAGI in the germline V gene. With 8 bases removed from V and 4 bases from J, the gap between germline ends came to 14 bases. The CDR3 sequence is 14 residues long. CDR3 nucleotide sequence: TGTGCCAGCTCGAGGGGGGCTTTTAATGAAAAACTGTTTTTT. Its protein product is CASSRGAFNEKLFF.

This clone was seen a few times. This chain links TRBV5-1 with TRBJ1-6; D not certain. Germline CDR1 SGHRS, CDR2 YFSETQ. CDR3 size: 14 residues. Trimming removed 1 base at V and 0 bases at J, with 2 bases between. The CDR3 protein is CASSLSSYNSPLHF. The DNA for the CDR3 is TGCGCCAGCAGCTTGAGCTCCTATAATTCACCCCTCCACTTT.

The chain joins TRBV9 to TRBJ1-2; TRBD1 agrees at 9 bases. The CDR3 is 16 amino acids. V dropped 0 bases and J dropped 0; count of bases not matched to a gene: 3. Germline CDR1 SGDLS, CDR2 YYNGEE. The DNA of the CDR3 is TGTGCCAGCAGCGTAGTTGGACAGGGGCCTAACTATGGCTACACCTTC. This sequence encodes CASSVVGQGPNYGYTF. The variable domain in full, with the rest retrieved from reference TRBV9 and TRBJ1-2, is DSGVTQTPKHLITATGQRVTLRCSPRSGDLSVYWYQQSLDQGLQFLIQYYNGEERAKGNILERFSAQQFPDLHSELNLSSLELGDSALYFCASSVVGQGPNYGYTFGSGTRLTVV.

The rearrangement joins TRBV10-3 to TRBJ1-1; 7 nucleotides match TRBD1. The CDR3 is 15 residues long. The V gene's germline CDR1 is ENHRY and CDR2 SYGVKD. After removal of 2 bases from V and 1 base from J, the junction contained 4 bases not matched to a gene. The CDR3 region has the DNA TGTGCCATCAGTGAGCTAGGGACAGCGAACACTGAAGCTTTCTTT. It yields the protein CAISELGTANTEAFF.

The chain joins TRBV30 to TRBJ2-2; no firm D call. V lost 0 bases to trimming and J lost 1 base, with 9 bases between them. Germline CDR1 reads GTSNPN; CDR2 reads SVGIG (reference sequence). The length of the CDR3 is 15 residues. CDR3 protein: CAWSVPFLNTGELFF. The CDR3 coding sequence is TGTGCCTGGAGTGTACCCTTCCTGAACACCGGGGAGCTGTTTTTT.

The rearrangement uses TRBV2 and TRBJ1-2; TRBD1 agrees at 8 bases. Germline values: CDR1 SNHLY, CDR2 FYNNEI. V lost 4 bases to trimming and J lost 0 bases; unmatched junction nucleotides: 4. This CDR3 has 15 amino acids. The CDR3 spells CASSAGQGTNYGYTF. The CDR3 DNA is TGTGCCAGCAGTGCTGGACAGGGTACTAACTATGGCTACACCTTC.

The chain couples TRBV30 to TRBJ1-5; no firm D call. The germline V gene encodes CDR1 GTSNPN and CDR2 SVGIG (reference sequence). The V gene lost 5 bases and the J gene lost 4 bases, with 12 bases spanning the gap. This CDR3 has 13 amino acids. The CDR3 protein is CAWAPDGNQPQHF. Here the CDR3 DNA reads TGTGCCTGGGCCCCGGACGGGAATCAGCCCCAGCATTTT.